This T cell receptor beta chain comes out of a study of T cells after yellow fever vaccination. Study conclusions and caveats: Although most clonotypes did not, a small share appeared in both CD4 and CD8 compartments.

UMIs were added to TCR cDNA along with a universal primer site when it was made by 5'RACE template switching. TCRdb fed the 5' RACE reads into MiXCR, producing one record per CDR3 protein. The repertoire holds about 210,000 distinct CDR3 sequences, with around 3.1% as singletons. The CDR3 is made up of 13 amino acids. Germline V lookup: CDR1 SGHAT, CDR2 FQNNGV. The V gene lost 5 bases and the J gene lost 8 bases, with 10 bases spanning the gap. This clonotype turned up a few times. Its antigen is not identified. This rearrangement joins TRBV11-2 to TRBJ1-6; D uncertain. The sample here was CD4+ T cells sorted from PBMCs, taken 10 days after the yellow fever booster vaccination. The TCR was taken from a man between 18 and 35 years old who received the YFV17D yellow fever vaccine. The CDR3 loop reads CASSHTPDSPLHF. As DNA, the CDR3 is TGTGCCAGCAGCCACACACCCGATTCACCCCTCCACTTT.